This T cell receptor beta chain was captured by sequencing in a study of OX40 agonist ivuxolimab in advanced cancers. Trimming left V 6 bases short and J 4 bases short, with 15 bases between. The germline V gene encodes CDR1 MNHEY and CDR2 SMNVEV (reference sequence). This CDR3 region has 15 residues. Repertoires were generated with immunoSEQ multiplex PCR, while TCRdb's copy carries only in-frame clones and drops some. The profile shows roughly 90,000 clones, approximately 90% of them singletons. The chain employs TRBV27 and TRBJ1-4; D may be TRBD1 (6 bases). Sequencing used CD4+ or CD8+ T cells sorted from blood, obtained in a trial of the OX40 agonist ivuxolimab. This receptor was obtained from an adult with an advanced solid tumor such as melanoma, head and neck, liver or kidney cancer. CDR3 sequence (DNA): TGTGCCAGCAGACCGGAGGGGGGGTATAATGAAAAACTGTTTTTT. As protein: CASRPEGGYNEKLFF. Combining the CDR3 with reference TRBV27 and TRBJ1-4 gives the whole variable domain EAQVTQNPRYLITVTGKKLTVTCSQNMNHEYMSWYRQDPGLGLRQIYYSMNVEVTDKGDVPEGYKVSRKEKRNFPLILESPSPNQTSLYFCASRPEGGYNEKLFFGSGTQLSVL.